Below, 29 T cell receptor beta chains from the same sample are listed, as sequenced in a study of shared clonotypes between healthy human individuals. Terminally differentiated effector memory CD45RA+ cells were excluded by CCR7 positive selection of CD45RO-negative cells. The method was immunoSEQ multiplex PCR; TCRdb's version includes in-frame clones alone and lacks a portion of them. Of about 2 million clones listed, around 96% are singletons. The sequencing input was naive CD8+ T cells sorted from blood. These receptors all stem from a man between 18 and 35 years old in good health.

This chain connects TRBV2 to TRBJ2-7, with a tentative D call TRBD1 (5 bases). V shed 5 bases and J shed 2 bases, with 25 bases lying between them. Germline CDR1 is SNHLY and CDR2 is FYNNEI. This CDR3 is 18 amino acids long. This CDR3 is CASSLIPLTEDNTYEQYF. CDR3 DNA sequence: TGTGCCAGCAGTCTCATCCCCCTGACAGAGGACAACACCTACGAGCAGTACTTC.

V and J are TRBV13 and TRBJ2-7; TRBD2 matches at 15 bases. The CDR3 loop spans 17 amino acids. Unmatched junction bases numbered 8, after V lost 5 bases and J lost 3 bases. The germline V gene has CDR1 PRHDT and CDR2 FYEKMQ (reference sequence). The CDR3 reads CASSPRGTSGRNYEQYF. The CDR3 coding sequence is TGTGCCAGCAGCCCCCGGGGGACTAGCGGGAGGAACTACGAGCAGTACTTC.

The CDR3 DNA reads as TGTGCCAGCAGCTTATTTATCGGCAGATACACAGATACGCAGTATTTT. It is translated as CASSLFIGRYTDTQYF. The chain recombines TRBV11-2 with TRBJ2-3; D gene uncertain. The CDR3 has 16 residues. Looked up from germline, CDR1 is SGHAT and CDR2 is FQNNGV. The V and J ends lost 2 bases and 2 bases respectively, with 14 bases between them.

The chain is built from TRBV7-2 and TRBJ1-1, with D unclear. The V end was cut by 0 bases, the J end by 4 bases, with 9 bases between. CDR1 and CDR2 (germline): SGHTA, FQGNSA. This CDR3 contains 14 residues. CDR3 loop: CASSLAPLVTEAFF. The CDR3 region has the DNA TGTGCCAGCAGCTTAGCCCCCCTCGTCACTGAAGCTTTCTTT.

V gene TRBV5-4 combines with J gene TRBJ2-1; D is ambiguous. The germline gives CDR1 SGHNT, CDR2 YYREEE (reference sequence). The ends were cut back, 0 bases at V and 5 bases at J, with 9 bases in the middle. The CDR3 runs to 14 residues. As DNA, the CDR3 is TGTGCCAGCAGCTTGGAAGTCTTAGACAATGAGCAGTTCTTC. Translating it yields CASSLEVLDNEQFF.

CDR3 sequence reads: CASSSGTGMPNEKLFF. As DNA, the CDR3 is TGTGCCAGCAGTTCCGGGACAGGGATGCCTAATGAAAAACTGTTTTTT. V usage is TRBV5-8 and J usage is TRBJ1-4, with TRBD1 matching 9 bases. Germline V gives CDR1 SGHTS, CDR2 YDEGEE. The CDR3 sequence is 16 residues long. V shed 5 bases, J shed 3 bases, and the junction held 8 bases outside the gene matches.

V and J are TRBV5-4 and TRBJ1-1; D uncertain. Trimming took 3 bases from V and 8 from J, leaving 8 bases between them. Per the germline V gene, CDR1 is SGHNT and CDR2 is YYREEE (reference sequence). There are 11 residues in the CDR3. CDR3 coding DNA: TGTGCCAGCAGCTCCGGGTTCGAAGCTTTCTTT. This codes for CASSSGFEAFF.

The chain employs TRBV13 and TRBJ1-4; D not certain. Trimming took 5 bases from V and 2 from J, leaving 6 bases between them. This CDR3 has 13 amino acids. CDR1 and CDR2 from the germline V gene are PRHDT and FYEKMQ (reference sequence). CDR3 in amino acids: CASSVGTNEKLFF. CDR3 nucleotides: TGTGCCAGCAGCGTGGGGACTAATGAAAAACTGTTTTTT. The full variable domain, rest sourced from reference TRBV13 and TRBJ1-4, is AAGVIQSPRHLIKEKRETATLKCYPIPRHDTVYWYQQGPGQDPQFLISFYEKMQSDKGSIPDRFSAQQFSDYHSELNMSSLELGDSALYFCASSVGTNEKLFFGSGTQLSVL.

The V gene is TRBV4-1, the J gene TRBJ2-2; D perhaps matches TRBD2 (6 bases). From germline, CDR1 is MGHRA and CDR2 YSYEKL. This CDR3 spans 19 amino acids. Trimming removed 0 bases from V and 6 bases from J, with 23 bases in between. The CDR3 bases are TGCGCCAGCAGCCAAGATCGGGGGACTCCTAAATTATCCCCCGGGGAGCTGTTTTTT. Translation: CASSQDRGTPKLSPGELFF.

The V call is TRBV7-2, the J call TRBJ1-6; D is ambiguous. Germline V gene sequence: CDR1 SGHTA, CDR2 FQGNSA. Deletions cut 1 base from V and 5 bases from J, with 12 bases between. The CDR3 extends over 16 amino acids. CDR3 sequence reads: CASSLVSFGDNSPLHF. DNA of the CDR3: TGTGCCAGCAGCTTAGTGTCCTTTGGAGATAATTCACCCCTCCACTTT.

The chain carries TRBV6-1 and TRBJ2-5; 11 nucleotides agree with TRBD1. Germline V gene data show CDR1 as MNHNS and CDR2 as SASEGT. This CDR3 is 13 amino acids long. With 5 bases clipped from V and 5 bases from J, the junction kept 1 base outside the gene matches. DNA for the CDR3: TGTGCCAGCAGTAGGGACAGGGGGGAGACCCAGTACTTC. It codes for CASSRDRGETQYF.

The chain couples TRBV19 to TRBJ2-2, with D possibly TRBD2 on 6 matching bases. Trimming removed 3 bases from V and 7 bases from J, with 12 bases in between. Per germline, CDR1 LNHDA and CDR2 SQIVND (reference sequence). The CDR3 totals 14 residues. CDR3 sequence: CASSMWGEGGELFF. Written as DNA, the CDR3 is TGTGCCAGTAGTATGTGGGGGGAAGGCGGGGAGCTGTTTTTT.

CDR3 in DNA: TGTGCCAGTAGTACGTCGGCGGGAGGGTCCTACGAGCAGTACTTC. Its protein product is CASSTSAGGSYEQYF. V and J are TRBV19 and TRBJ2-7; 9 bases align to TRBD2. From germline, CDR1 is LNHDA and CDR2 SQIVND (reference sequence). CDR3 length equals 15 residues. The ends lost 4 bases at V and 1 base at J; junction bases unmatched: 5.

The chain employs TRBV29-1 and TRBJ2-1; 10 positions agree with TRBD2. The V and J ends lost 4 bases and 3 bases, in that order; junction bases with no gene match: 3. Germline lookup yields CDR1 SQVTM and CDR2 ANQGSEA. The CDR3 spans 14 residues. The CDR3 reads CSVVSSGSYNEQFF. Here the CDR3 DNA reads TGCAGCGTTGTTTCTAGCGGGAGCTACAATGAGCAGTTCTTC.

Concerning this clone: Other DNA sequences in the sample encode the same CDR3. The rearrangement joins TRBV2 to TRBJ2-7, with TRBD2 matching over 12 bases. Germline assignment: CDR1 SNHLY and CDR2 FYNNEI. Germline trimming cut 4 bases from V and 0 bases from J; bases unmatched to any gene: 1. The CDR3 contains 15 residues. CDR3 DNA: TGTGCCAGCAGTGGACTAGCGGGAGTCTCCTACGAGCAGTACTTC. Protein: CASSGLAGVSYEQYF. The complete variable domain, with remaining parts taken from reference TRBV2 and TRBJ2-7, reads EPEVTQTPSHQVTQMGQEVILRCVPISNHLYFYWYRQILGQKVEFLVSFYNNEISEKSEIFDDQFSVERPDGSNFTLKIRSTKLEDSAMYFCASSGLAGVSYEQYFGPGTRLTVT.

The CDR3 DNA is TGTGCCAGCAGTTACGGAGGACAGGGTGAGGACGAGCAGTACTTC. It encodes CASSYGGQGEDEQYF. J is TRBJ2-7 and V is TRBV6-5; 8 bases are shared with TRBD1. V lost 2 bases, J lost 5 bases, and 8 bases stayed unmatched. The CDR3 extends over 15 amino acids. Per germline, CDR1 MNHEY and CDR2 SVGAGI.

This chain connects TRBV19 to TRBJ1-1; the D is unclear. Germline CDR1 is LNHDA and CDR2 is SQIVND (reference sequence). This CDR3 comprises 13 residues. The ends were cut back, 7 bases at V and 0 bases at J, with 9 bases in the middle. CDR3 in amino acids: CASIRSLNTEAFF. The CDR3 nucleotides read TGTGCCAGTATTCGTAGCTTGAACACTGAAGCTTTCTTT.

V is TRBV4-3 and J is TRBJ2-1; D not resolved. The V end lost 1 base, the J end lost 5 bases, and 12 bases lay between the germline ends. This CDR3 contains 15 residues. CDR1 and CDR2 (germline): LGHNA, YSLEER. CDR3 bases: TGCGCCAGCAGCCAAGTCTCCCCCCTTGACAATGAGCAGTTCTTC. Translated, it gives CASSQVSPLDNEQFF.

In its sample, this clone was seen once. V gene TRBV7-3 combines with J gene TRBJ1-4, with 8 bases aligning to TRBD1. Germline CDR1 reads SGHTA; CDR2 reads FQGTGA. This CDR3 comprises 15 residues. Trimming removed 5 bases from V and 5 bases from J; junction bases left unmatched: 7. The CDR3: CASSPLQGDNEKLFF. In DNA form, the CDR3 reads TGTGCCAGCAGCCCCTTACAGGGGGACAATGAAAAACTGTTTTTT.

Notes on this clone: A junction end diverges from the germline sequence, so it may reflect a read error. CDR3 protein: CASSEELAEITMGVDEQFF. CDR3 in DNA: TGCGCCAGCAGCGAAGAACTAGCGGAGATTACAATGGGGGTGGATGAGCAGTTCTTC. The gene calls are TRBV4-1 and TRBJ2-1; 8 bases align to TRBD2. CDR1 MGHRA and CDR2 YSYEKL come from the germline V gene. This CDR3 is 19 amino acids long.

This chain joins TRBV28 and TRBJ2-5; TRBD1 might be the D (6 bases). The CDR3 spans 14 residues. Germline V gene sequence: CDR1 MDHEN, CDR2 SYDVKM. Trimming took 5 bases from V and 5 from J, leaving 15 bases between them. The DNA of the CDR3 is TGTGCCAGCAGTCTGGCAGGGGAGTTTGAGACCCAGTACTTC. It encodes CASSLAGEFETQYF.

This chain connects TRBV2 to TRBJ2-7; TRBD2 matches 14 bases. This CDR3 spans 16 amino acids. V gave up 5 bases and J gave up 2 bases; unmatched junction bases: 5. CDR1 and CDR2 (germline): SNHLY, FYNNEI. The CDR3 loop reads CASSRPGLAGAYEQYF. In DNA form, the CDR3 reads TGTGCCAGCAGTCGACCGGGACTAGCGGGGGCCTACGAGCAGTACTTC. Supplemented by reference TRBV2 and TRBJ2-7, the full variable domain reads EPEVTQTPSHQVTQMGQEVILRCVPISNHLYFYWYRQILGQKVEFLVSFYNNEISEKSEIFDDQFSVERPDGSNFTLKIRSTKLEDSAMYFCASSRPGLAGAYEQYFGPGTRLTVT.

V and J are TRBV5-1 and TRBJ2-7; D is perhaps TRBD2 (5 bases). Looked up from germline, CDR1 is SGHRS and CDR2 is YFSETQ. V lost 1 base, J lost 6 bases, and 17 bases lay in between. The CDR3 contains 15 residues. CDR3 amino acids: CASSLFSGILSEQYF. CDR3 nucleotides: TGCGCCAGCAGCTTGTTTTCCGGGATACTCTCCGAGCAGTACTTC.

This chain joins TRBV6-5 and TRBJ2-7, with TRBD2 matching 7 bases. The V gene end was trimmed by 0 bases and the J gene end by 3 bases; junction bases not matched to a gene: 8. Germline values: CDR1 MNHEY, CDR2 SVGAGI. The CDR3 loop spans 16 amino acids. In nucleotides, the CDR3 is TGTGCCAGCAGTTACTCAGCGGGCGAGCGGGACTACGAGCAGTACTTC. This sequence encodes CASSYSAGERDYEQYF.

Turning to this clone: The same CDR3 is also encoded by other DNA sequences in this sample. The rearrangement uses TRBV5-6 and TRBJ1-5; weak D call: TRBD1 (6 bases). CDR1 and CDR2 from the germline V gene are SGHDT and YYEEEE. The CDR3 has 13 amino acids. Trimming shortened V by 4 bases and J by 4 bases, and 9 bases separated the two germline ends. The CDR3 DNA reads as TGTGCCAGCAGCCTTACAGGGAATCAGCCCCAGCATTTT. As protein: CASSLTGNQPQHF.

The V and J genes are TRBV6-5 and TRBJ1-1, with D possibly matching TRBD1 (5 bases). Germline-derived CDR1 and CDR2 are MNHEY and SVGAGI. V lost 5 bases to trimming and J lost 2 bases, with 9 bases between them. The length of the CDR3 is 13 residues. Written as DNA, the CDR3 is TGTGCCAGCAGTGTAGACAGCAACACTGAAGCTTTCTTT. Amino acid sequence: CASSVDSNTEAFF.

The V and J genes are TRBV10-2 and TRBJ2-7; 13 nucleotides align to TRBD2. Germline values: CDR1 WSHSY, CDR2 SAAADI. The CDR3 covers 18 residues. J lost 0 bases, V lost 2 bases, and 7 bases had no gene match. As DNA, the CDR3 is TGCGCCAGCAGTGAGGGACTAGCGGGGGCCCAGAGCTCCTACGAGCAGTACTTC. Protein product: CASSEGLAGAQSSYEQYF.

V is TRBV27 and J is TRBJ1-4; D is unclear. Germline CDR1 is MNHEY and CDR2 is SMNVEV (reference sequence). The CDR3 length is 14 residues. The V gene lost 6 bases and the J gene lost 12 bases, with 20 bases spanning the gap. In DNA, the CDR3 is TGTGCCAGCAGCTCGGGAAGGTCGATTGAGGAACTGTTTTTT. It specifies CASSSGRSIEELFF. The whole variable domain, remainder taken from reference TRBV27 and TRBJ1-4, is EAQVTQNPRYLITVTGKKLTVTCSQNMNHEYMSWYRQDPGLGLRQIYYSMNVEVTDKGDVPEGYKVSRKEKRNFPLILESPSPNQTSLYFCASSSGRSIEELFFGSGTQLSVL.

The J gene is TRBJ2-3, the V gene TRBV18; D is ambiguous. In germline, CDR1 is KGHSH, CDR2 LQKENI. V lost 3 bases to trimming and J lost 2 bases, with 0 bases between them. The CDR3 runs to 11 residues. The CDR3 here is CASSPTDTQYF. The CDR3 DNA is TGTGCCAGCTCACCCACAGATACGCAGTATTTT.